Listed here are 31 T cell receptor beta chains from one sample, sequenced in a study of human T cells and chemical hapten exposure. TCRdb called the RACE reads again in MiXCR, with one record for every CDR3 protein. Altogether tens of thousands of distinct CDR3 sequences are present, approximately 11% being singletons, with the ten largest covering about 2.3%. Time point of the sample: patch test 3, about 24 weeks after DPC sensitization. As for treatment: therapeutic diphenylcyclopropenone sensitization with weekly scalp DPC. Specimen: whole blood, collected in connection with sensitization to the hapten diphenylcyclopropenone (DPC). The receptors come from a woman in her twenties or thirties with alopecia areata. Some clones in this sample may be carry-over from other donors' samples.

CDR3 region: CASSPREGSSGANVLTF. DNA of the CDR3: TGTGCCAGCAGCCCTAGGGAAGGGTCCTCTGGGGCCAACGTCCTGACTTTC. This chain joins TRBV4-2 and TRBJ2-6; D unresolved. CDR1 is LGHNA and CDR2 is YNFKEQ in the germline V gene. The germline V and J ends were trimmed by 4 bases and 0 bases, with 13 bases remaining between them. The length of the CDR3 is 17 residues.

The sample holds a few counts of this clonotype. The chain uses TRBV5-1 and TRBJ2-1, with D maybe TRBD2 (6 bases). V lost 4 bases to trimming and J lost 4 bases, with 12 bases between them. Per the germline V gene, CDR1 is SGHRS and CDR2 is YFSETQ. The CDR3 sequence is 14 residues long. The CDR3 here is CASSTTGTYNEQFF. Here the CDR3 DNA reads TGCGCCAGCAGCACTACCGGGACTTACAATGAGCAGTTCTTC.

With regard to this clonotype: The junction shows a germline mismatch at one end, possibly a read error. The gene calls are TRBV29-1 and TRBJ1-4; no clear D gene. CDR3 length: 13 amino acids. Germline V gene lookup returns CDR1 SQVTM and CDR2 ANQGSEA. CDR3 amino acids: CSVAFGIGEILFF. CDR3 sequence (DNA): TGCAGCGTTGCTTTTGGGATCGGCGAAATACTGTTTTTT.

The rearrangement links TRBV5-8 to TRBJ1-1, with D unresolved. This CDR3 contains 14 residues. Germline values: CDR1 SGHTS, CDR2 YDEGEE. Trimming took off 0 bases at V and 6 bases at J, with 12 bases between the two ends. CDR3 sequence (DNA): TGTGCCAGCAGCTTGGAAGTCCCGGGCGCTGAAGCTTTCTTT. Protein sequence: CASSLEVPGAEAFF.

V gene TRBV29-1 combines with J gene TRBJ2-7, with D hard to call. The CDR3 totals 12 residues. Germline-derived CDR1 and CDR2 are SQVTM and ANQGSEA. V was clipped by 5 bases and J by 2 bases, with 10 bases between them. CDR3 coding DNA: TGCAGCGTTACCGGGCAGACCTACGAGCAGTACTTC. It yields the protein CSVTGQTYEQYF.

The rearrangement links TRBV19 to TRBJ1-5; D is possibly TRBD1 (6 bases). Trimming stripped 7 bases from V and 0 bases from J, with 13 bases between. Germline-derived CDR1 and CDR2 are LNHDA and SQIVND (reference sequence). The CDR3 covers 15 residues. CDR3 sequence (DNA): TGTGCCAGTACTCCGGACAGTTATAGCAATCAGCCCCAGCATTTT. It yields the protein CASTPDSYSNQPQHF.

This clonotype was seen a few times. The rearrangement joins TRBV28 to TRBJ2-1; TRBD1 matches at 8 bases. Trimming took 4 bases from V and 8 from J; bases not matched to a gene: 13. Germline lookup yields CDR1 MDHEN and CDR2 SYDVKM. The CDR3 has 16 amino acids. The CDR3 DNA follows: TGTGCCAGCAGTTCAGGGGGCGAATCTGTTCCGGATGAGCAGTTCTTC. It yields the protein CASSSGGESVPDEQFF.

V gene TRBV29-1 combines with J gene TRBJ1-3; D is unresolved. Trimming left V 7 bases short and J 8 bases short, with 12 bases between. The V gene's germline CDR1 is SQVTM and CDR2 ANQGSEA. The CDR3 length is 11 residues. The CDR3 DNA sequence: TGCAGCGGGAGGATCGGCGACACCATATATTTT. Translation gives CSGRIGDTIYF.

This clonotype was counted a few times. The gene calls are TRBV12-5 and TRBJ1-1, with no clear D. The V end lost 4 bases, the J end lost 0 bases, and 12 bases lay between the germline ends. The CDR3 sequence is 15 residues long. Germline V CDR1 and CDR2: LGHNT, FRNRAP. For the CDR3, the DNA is TGTGCTAGTGGTTGGGAGGGCCTCATGAACACTGAAGCTTTCTTT. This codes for CASGWEGLMNTEAFF.

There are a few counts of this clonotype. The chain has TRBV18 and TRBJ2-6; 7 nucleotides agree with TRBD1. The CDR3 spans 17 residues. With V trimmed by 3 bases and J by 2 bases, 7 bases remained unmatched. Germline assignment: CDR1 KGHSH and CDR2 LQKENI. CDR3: CASSPPTGPTGANVLTF. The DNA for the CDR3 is TGTGCCAGCTCACCCCCGACAGGGCCAACTGGGGCCAACGTCCTGACTTTC.

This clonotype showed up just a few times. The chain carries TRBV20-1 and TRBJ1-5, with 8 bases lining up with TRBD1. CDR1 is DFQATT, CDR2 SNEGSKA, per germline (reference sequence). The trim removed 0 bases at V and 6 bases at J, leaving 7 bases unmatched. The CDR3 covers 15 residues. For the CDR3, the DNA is TGCAGTGCTAGAGATGGCCAGGGGGCTGGTCAGCCCCAGCATTTT. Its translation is CSARDGQGAGQPQHF.

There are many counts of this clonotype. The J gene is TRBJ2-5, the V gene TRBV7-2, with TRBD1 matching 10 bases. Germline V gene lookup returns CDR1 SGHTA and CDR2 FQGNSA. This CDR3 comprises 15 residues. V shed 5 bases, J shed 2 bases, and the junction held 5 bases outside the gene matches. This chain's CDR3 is CASSRRTGGQETQYF. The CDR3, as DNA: TGTGCCAGCAGCCGGCGGACAGGGGGACAAGAGACCCAGTACTTC.

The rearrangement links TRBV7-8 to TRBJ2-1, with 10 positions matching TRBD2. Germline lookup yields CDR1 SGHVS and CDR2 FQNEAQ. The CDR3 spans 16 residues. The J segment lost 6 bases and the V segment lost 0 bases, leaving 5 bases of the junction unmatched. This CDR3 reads CASSLAPAGGFNEQFF. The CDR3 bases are TGTGCCAGCAGCTTAGCCCCAGCGGGGGGGTTCAATGAGCAGTTCTTC.

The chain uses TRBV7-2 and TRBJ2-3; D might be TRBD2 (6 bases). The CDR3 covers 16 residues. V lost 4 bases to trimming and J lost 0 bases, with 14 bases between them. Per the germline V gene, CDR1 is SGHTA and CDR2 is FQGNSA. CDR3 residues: CASSSQGGASTDTQYF. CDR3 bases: TGTGCCAGCAGCTCCCAGGGCGGGGCTAGCACAGATACGCAGTATTTT.

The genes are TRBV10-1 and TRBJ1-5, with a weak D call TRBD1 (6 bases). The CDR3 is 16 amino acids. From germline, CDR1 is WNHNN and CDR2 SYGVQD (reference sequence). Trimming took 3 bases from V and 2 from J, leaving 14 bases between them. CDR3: CASSDAGGFGNQPQHF. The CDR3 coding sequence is TGCGCCAGCAGTGATGCTGGGGGCTTCGGCAATCAGCCCCAGCATTTT.

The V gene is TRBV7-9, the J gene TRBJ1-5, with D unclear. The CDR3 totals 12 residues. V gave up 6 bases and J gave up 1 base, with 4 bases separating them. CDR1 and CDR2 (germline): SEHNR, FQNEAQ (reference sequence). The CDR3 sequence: CASSESNQPQHF. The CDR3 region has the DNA TGTGCCAGCAGTGAGAGCAATCAGCCCCAGCATTTT.

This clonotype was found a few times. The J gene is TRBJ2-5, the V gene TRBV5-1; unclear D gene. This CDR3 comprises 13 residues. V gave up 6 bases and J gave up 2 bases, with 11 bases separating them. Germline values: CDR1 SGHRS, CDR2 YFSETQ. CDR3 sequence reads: CASKSWVQETQYF. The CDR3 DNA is TGCGCCAGCAAAAGCTGGGTGCAAGAGACCCAGTACTTC.

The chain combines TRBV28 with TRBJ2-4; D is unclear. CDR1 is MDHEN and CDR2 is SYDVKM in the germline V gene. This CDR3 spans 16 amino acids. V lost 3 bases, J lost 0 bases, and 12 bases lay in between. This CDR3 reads CASSFTQRLAKNIQYF. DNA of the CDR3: TGTGCCAGCAGTTTTACGCAGAGACTAGCCAAAAACATTCAGTACTTC.

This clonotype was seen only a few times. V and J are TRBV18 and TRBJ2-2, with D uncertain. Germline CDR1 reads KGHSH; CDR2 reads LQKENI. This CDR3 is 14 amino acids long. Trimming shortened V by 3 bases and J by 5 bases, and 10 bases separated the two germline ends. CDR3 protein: CASSPSQKTGELFF. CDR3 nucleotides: TGTGCCAGCTCACCGTCACAGAAAACCGGGGAGCTGTTTTTT.

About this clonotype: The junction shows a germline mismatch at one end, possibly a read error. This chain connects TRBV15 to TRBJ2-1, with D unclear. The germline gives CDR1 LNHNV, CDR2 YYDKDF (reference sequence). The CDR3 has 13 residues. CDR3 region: CVTSPRPSNEQFF. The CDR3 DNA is TGTGTCACCAGCCCCCGCCCGAGCAATGAGCAGTTCTTC.

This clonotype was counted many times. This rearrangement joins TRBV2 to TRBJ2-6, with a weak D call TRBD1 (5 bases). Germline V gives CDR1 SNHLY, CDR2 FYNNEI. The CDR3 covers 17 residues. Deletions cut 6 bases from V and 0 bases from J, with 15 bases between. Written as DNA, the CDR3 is TGTGCCAGCAGGGTAGGACACAGCCTCTCTGGGGCCAACGTCCTGACTTTC. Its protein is CASRVGHSLSGANVLTF. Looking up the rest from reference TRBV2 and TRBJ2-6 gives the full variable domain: EPEVTQTPSHQVTQMGQEVILRCVPISNHLYFYWYRQILGQKVEFLVSFYNNEISEKSEIFDDQFSVERPDGSNFTLKIRSTKLEDSAMYFCASRVGHSLSGANVLTFGAGSRLTVL.

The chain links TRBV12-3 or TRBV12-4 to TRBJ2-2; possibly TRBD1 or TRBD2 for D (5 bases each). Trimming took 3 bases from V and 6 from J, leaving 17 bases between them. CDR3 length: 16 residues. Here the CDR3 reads CASSLRVTAVAGELFF. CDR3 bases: TGTGCCAGCAGTTTGAGGGTGACAGCTGTCGCCGGGGAGCTGTTTTTT.

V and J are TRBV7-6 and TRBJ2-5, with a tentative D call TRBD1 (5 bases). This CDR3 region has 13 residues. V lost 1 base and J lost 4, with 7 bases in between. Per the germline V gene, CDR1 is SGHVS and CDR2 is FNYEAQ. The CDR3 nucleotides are TGTGCCAGCAGCTTAGGACAGATAGAGACCCAGTACTTC. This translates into CASSLGQIETQYF.

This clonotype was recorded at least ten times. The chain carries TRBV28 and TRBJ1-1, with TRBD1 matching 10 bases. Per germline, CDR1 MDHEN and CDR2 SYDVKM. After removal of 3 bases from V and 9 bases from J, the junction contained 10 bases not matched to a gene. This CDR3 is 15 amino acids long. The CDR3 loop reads CASSFPGQGGVKAFF. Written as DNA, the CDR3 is TGTGCCAGCAGTTTCCCCGGACAGGGGGGAGTGAAAGCTTTCTTT.

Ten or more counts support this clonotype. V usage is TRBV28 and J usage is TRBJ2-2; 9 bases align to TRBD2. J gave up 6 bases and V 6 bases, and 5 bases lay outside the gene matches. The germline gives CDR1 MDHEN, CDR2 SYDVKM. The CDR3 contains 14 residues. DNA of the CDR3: TGTGCCAGCAGCCGAATAGCGGGAGCCGGGGAGCTGTTTTTT. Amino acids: CASSRIAGAGELFF. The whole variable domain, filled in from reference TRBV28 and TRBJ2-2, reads DVKVTQSSRYLVKRTGEKVFLECVQDMDHENMFWYRQDPGLGLRLIYFSYDVKMKEKGDIPEGYSVSREKKERFSLILESASTNQTSMYLCASSRIAGAGELFFGEGSRLTVL.

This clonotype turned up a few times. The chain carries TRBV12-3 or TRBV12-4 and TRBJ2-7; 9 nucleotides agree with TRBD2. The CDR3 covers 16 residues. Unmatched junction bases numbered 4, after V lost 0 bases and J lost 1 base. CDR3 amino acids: CASSLALAGLSYEQYF. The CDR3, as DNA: TGTGCCAGCAGTTTAGCGCTAGCGGGGCTTTCCTACGAGCAGTACTTC.

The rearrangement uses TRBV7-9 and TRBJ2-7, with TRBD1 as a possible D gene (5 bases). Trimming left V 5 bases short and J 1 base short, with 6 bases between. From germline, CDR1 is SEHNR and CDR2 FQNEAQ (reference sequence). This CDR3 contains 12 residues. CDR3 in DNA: TGTGCCAGCAGCCGGACATCCTACGAGCAGTACTTC. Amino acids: CASSRTSYEQYF.

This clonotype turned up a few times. The chain's CDR3 is CASSYHGGKDNEQFF. The CDR3 nucleotides read TGTGCCAGCAGTTACCATGGAGGGAAAGACAATGAGCAGTTCTTC. This chain links TRBV6-2 or TRBV6-3 with TRBJ2-1, with D perhaps matching TRBD2 (6 bases). The CDR3 spans 15 residues. Germline V CDR1 and CDR2: MNHEY, SVGEGT. The ends were cut back, 2 bases at V and 5 bases at J, with 13 bases in the middle.

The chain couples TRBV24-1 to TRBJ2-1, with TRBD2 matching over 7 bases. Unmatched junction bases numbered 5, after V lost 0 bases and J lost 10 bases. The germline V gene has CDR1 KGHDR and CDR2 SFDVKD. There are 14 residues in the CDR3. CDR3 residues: CATSDLPSGGEQFF. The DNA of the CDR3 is TGTGCCACCAGTGATTTGCCATCCGGGGGGGAGCAGTTCTTC.

CDR3 nucleotide sequence: TGTGCCAGCAGTTTGGGTAATTCACCCCTCCACTTT. As protein: CASSLGNSPLHF. The chain carries TRBV12-3 or TRBV12-4 and TRBJ1-6; no firm D call. This CDR3 region has 12 residues. V lost 3 bases and J 6 bases, leaving 3 bases between the germline ends.

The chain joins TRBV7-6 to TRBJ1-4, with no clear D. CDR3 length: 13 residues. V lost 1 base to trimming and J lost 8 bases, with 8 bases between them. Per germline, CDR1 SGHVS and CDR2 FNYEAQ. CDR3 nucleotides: TGTGCCAGCAGCTTAGGGCCGGGGGAAAAACTGTTTTTT. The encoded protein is CASSLGPGEKLFF.